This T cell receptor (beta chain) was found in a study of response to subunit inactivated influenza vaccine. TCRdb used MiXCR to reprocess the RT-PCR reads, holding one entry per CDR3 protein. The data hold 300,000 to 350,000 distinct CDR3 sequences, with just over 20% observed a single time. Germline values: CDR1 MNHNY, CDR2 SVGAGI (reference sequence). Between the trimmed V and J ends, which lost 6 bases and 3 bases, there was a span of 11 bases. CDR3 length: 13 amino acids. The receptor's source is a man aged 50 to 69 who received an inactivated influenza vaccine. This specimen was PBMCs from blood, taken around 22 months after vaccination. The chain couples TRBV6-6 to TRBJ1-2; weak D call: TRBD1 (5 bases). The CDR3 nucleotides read TGTGCCAGCAGACGCGGGACCGACTATGGCTACACCTTC. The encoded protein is CASRRGTDYGYTF.